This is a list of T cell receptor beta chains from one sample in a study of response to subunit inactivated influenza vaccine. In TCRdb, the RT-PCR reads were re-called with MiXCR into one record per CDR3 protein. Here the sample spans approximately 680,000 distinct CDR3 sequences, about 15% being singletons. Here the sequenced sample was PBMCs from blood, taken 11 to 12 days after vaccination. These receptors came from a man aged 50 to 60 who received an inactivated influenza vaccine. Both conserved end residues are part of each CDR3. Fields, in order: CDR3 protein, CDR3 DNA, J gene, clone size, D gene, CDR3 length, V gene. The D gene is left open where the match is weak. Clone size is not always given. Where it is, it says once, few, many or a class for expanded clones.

CSANLAGLGKGSNYGYTF TGCAGTGCTAACCTGGCAGGGCTCGGGAAAGGCTCGAACTATGGCTACACCTTC TRBJ1-2 NA NA 18 TRBV20-1
CATLRWGGDNEQFF TGTGCCACCCTAAGATGGGGTGGGGACAATGAGCAGTTCTTC TRBJ2-1 few NA 14 TRBV6-1
CASSFPSGTLYEQYF TGTGCCAGCAGCTTCCCCTCTGGGACATTATACGAGCAGTACTTC TRBJ2-7 NA NA 15 TRBV7-9
CASSLEVRVETQYF TGTGCCAGCTCACTGGAGGTCCGGGTGGAGACCCAGTACTTC TRBJ2-5 NA NA 14 TRBV18
CSARAQGLLETQYF TGCAGTGCTAGAGCTCAGGGTTTATTAGAGACCCAGTACTTC TRBJ2-5 NA NA 14 TRBV20-1
CASSQDRDSLSGNTIYF TGTGCCAGCAGCCAAGATCGGGACAGTCTCTCTGGAAACACCATATATTTT TRBJ1-3 few TRBD1 17 TRBV3-1
CASSPDRGIGELFF TGTGCCAGCAGCCCCGACAGGGGTATCGGGGAGCTGTTTTTT TRBJ2-2 NA TRBD1 14 TRBV11-3
CASSKGLAGGNEQFF TGTGCCAGCAGCAAGGGACTAGCGGGAGGCAATGAGCAGTTCTTC TRBJ2-1 many TRBD2 15 TRBV7-2
CAITGGAEDTQYF TGTGCCATCACCGGCGGGGCCGAAGATACGCAGTATTTT TRBJ2-3 NA NA 13 TRBV10-3
CASSPAGTGVNIQYF TGTGCCAGCTCACCCGCCGGGACAGGGGTTAACATTCAGTACTTC TRBJ2-4 NA TRBD1 15 TRBV18
CASSIRTPTIYSNQPQHF TGTGCCAGTAGTATCAGGACACCTACCATTTATAGCAATCAGCCCCAGCATTTT TRBJ1-5 NA NA 18 TRBV19
CASSSTTGKETQYF TGTGCCAGCAGCTCCACGACAGGGAAGGAGACCCAGTACTTC TRBJ2-5 NA TRBD1 14 TRBV7-9
CASSQDSRVEQFF TGTGCCAGCAGCCAAGATTCCCGGGTTGAGCAGTTCTTC TRBJ2-1 NA NA 13 TRBV3-1
CASSPRRVNTEAFF TGTGCCAGCTCACCCCGGAGAGTGAACACTGAAGCTTTCTTT TRBJ1-1 few NA 14 TRBV18
CASSQGQGSSYEQYF TGCGCCAGCAGCCAGGGACAGGGGAGCTCCTACGAGCAGTACTTC TRBJ2-7 many TRBD1 15 TRBV4-1
CASSLMTRWDSQYF TGTGCCAGCAGCTTAATGACCCGGTGGGACAGCCAGTACTTC TRBJ2-5 NA TRBD1 14 TRBV7-9
CASSSYSGGSSYNEQFF TGTGCCAGCAGCTCCTATAGCGGGGGCAGCTCCTACAATGAGCAGTTCTTC TRBJ2-1 NA TRBD2 17 TRBV28
CSARGQGSWGYTF TGCAGTGCTAGAGGTCAGGGCTCGTGGGGCTACACCTTC TRBJ1-2 few NA 13 TRBV20-1
CASSQGLASSTDTQYF TGCGCCAGCAGCCAAGGACTAGCCTCTAGCACAGATACGCAGTATTTT TRBJ2-3 many TRBD2 16 TRBV4-3
CASRPPGLAGVLYQETQYF TGTGCCAGCAGACCTCCGGGACTAGCGGGGGTTCTGTACCAAGAGACCCAGTACTTC TRBJ2-5 once TRBD2 19 TRBV28
CASSQVLAGTTDTQYF TGTGCCAGCAGCCAAGTACTAGCGGGAACCACAGATACGCAGTATTTT TRBJ2-3 NA TRBD2 16 TRBV4-2
CASSLEPGAGYEQYF TGTGCCAGCAGCTTAGAGCCGGGGGCCGGGTACGAGCAGTACTTC TRBJ2-7 NA NA 15 TRBV7-2
CASSSLGVDGELFF TGTGCCAGCAGCTCACTAGGAGTCGACGGGGAGCTGTTTTTT TRBJ2-2 few NA 14 TRBV7-6
CASSYGMSSYNEQFF TGTGCCAGCAGTTACGGCATGAGCTCCTACAATGAGCAGTTCTTC TRBJ2-1 NA NA 15 TRBV6-2/TRBV6-3
CASSPDSLANVLTF TGTGCCAGCTCACCAGACTCTCTGGCCAACGTCCTGACTTTC TRBJ2-6 NA NA 14 TRBV18
CASSLEAGMDTQYF TGTGCCAGCAGCTTAGAAGCGGGGATGGATACGCAGTATTTT TRBJ2-3 few TRBD2 14 TRBV7-9
CASSLGSGGHYEQYF TGTGCCAGCAGCTTAGGGTCAGGGGGCCACTACGAGCAGTACTTC TRBJ2-7 NA TRBD1 15 TRBV7-2
CASRPDGYTEAFF TGTGCCAGCAGACCGGACGGATACACTGAAGCTTTCTTT TRBJ1-1 few NA 13 TRBV12-3/TRBV12-4
CSVETTGRNEQFF TGCAGCGTTGAAACTACAGGGAGGAATGAGCAGTTCTTC TRBJ2-1 few NA 13 TRBV29-1
CASSGGPHDTQYF TGTGCCAGCTCGGGGGGACCGCATGATACGCAGTATTTT TRBJ2-3 few TRBD2 13 TRBV7-9
CASSQVARQETQYF TGCGCCAGCAGCCAAGTGGCTAGACAAGAGACCCAGTACTTC TRBJ2-5 few NA 14 TRBV4-3
CVGGRQGSEAFF TGCGTTGGGGGCCGACAGGGTTCAGAGGCTTTCTTT TRBJ1-1 NA TRBD1 12 TRBV20-1
CASRGGSTMKQFF TGTGCCAGCAGGGGTGGCAGTACAATGAAGCAGTTCTTC TRBJ2-1 few NA 13 TRBV27
CASSGLGQGAANYGYTF TGTGCCAGCAGTGGACTGGGACAGGGGGCGGCCAACTATGGCTACACCTTC TRBJ1-2 NA TRBD1 17 TRBV25-1
CSASGLSGNTIYF TGCAGTGCTAGCGGTCTCTCTGGAAACACCATATATTTT TRBJ1-3 few NA 13 TRBV20-1
CASSFLVADNTQYF TGTGCCAGCAGTTTTTTGGTAGCCGATAATACGCAGTATTTT TRBJ2-3 NA NA 14 TRBV12-3/TRBV12-4
CASRVYTSTDTQYF TGTGCCAGCAGAGTTTACACTAGCACAGATACGCAGTATTTT TRBJ2-3 NA NA 14 TRBV7-2